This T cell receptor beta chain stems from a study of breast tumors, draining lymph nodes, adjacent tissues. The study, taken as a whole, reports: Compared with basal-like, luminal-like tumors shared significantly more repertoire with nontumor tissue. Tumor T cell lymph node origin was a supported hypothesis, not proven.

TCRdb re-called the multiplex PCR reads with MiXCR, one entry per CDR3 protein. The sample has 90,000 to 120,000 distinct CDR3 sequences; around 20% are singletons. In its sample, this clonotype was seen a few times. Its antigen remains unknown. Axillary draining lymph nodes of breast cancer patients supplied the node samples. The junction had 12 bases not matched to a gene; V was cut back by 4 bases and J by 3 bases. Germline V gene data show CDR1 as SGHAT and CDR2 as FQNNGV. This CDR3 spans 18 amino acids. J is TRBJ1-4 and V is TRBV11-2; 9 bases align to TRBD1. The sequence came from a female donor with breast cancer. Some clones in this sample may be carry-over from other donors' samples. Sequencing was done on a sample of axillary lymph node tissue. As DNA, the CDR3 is TGTGCCAGCAGCTCGGCCCGGGCCGGGGACAGGGCTAATGAAAAACTGTTTTTT. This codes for CASSSARAGDRANEKLFF.